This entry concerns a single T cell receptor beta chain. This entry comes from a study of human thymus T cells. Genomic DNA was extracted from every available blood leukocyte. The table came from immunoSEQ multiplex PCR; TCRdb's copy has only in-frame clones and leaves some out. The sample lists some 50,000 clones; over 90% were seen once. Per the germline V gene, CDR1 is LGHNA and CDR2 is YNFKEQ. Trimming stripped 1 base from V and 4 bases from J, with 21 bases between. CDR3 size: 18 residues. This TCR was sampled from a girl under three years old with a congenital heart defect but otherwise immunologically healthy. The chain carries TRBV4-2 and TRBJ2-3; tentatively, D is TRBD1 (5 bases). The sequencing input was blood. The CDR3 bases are TGTGCCAGCAGCCAAGCTGGTATGGCTAGGCAGGGCCCAGATACGCAGTATTTT. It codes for CASSQAGMARQGPDTQYF.